This T cell receptor (beta chain) appears in the sequencing data of a study of early T cells in non-severe SARS-CoV-2 infection. Study at large: Unpaired chains resulted from sequencing bulk RNA of unsorted whole blood.

Researchers tagged individual cDNA molecules with unique molecular identifiers. Each CDR3 protein gets one entry after TCRdb re-called the 5' RACE reads with MiXCR. The profile shows more than 65,000 distinct CDR3 sequences, roughly 13% of them singletons. A few counts support this clonotype. Its matching antigen is unknown. General observations from the study: Clonotype matching in VDJdb favored anti-spike CD8 responses and did not capture private and CD4 specificities.

The sequenced material came from whole blood. The TCR originated in an adult who was a healthcare worker with PCR-confirmed SARS-CoV-2 infection or an uninfected control (not recorded which).

This CDR3 is CASSDGLNYGYTF. The CDR3 DNA sequence: TGTGCCAGCAGTGATGGCCTTAACTATGGCTACACCTTC. V gene TRBV7-8 combines with J gene TRBJ1-2; D remains ambiguous. The CDR3 has 13 residues. Deletions cut 6 bases from V and 1 base from J, with 9 bases between. Germline values: CDR1 SGHVS, CDR2 FQNEAQ.